This TCR beta chain was sequenced for a study of siplizumab effects on memory and regulatory T cells. TCRdb keeps only in-frame clones here, not all; method: immunoSEQ multiplex PCR. The sample has more than 85,000 clones; roughly 92% are singletons. Trimming removed 0 bases at V and 6 bases at J, with 11 bases between. This CDR3 contains 14 residues. Germline V gene sequence: CDR1 SGHRS, CDR2 YFSETQ. Of note for this clone: What it binds is not known.

The study, taken as a whole, reports: The alloreactive clones that mapped to unstimulated subsets made up only a minor fraction. The apparent diversity of naive T cells exceeded that of memory cells, and naive T cells seemed to make a major contribution to the alloresponse.

This TCR derives from a human donor in good health. Sequencing was done on a sample of CD4+ T cells sorted from blood. The chain uses TRBV5-1 and TRBJ2-3; D may be TRBD1 (6 bases). The CDR3 is CASSLEQGWDTQYF. The CDR3 DNA reads as TGCGCCAGCAGCTTGGAACAGGGCTGGGATACGCAGTATTTT.